One T cell receptor beta chain is described in this entry. Its target is unknown. This entry belongs to a study of beta chain features in type 1 diabetes. Findings of the study overall: Moderate but significant shortening of TCRB CDR3s was recorded in all four CD4+ subsets from Type 1 diabetes patients.

Losses at the gene ends were 3 bases for V and 8 bases for J; bases not matched to a gene: 11. The CDR3 extends over 18 amino acids. Germline V gene lookup returns CDR1 SGHRS and CDR2 YFSETQ. Investigators reverse transcribed all isolated RNA, so they sequenced expressed TCRB transcripts. Sequencing used immunoSEQ multiplex PCR; TCRdb keeps in-frame clones, though not all of them. This table has more than 250,000 clones, 15% appearing once. This TCR was sampled from a man aged 18 to 29 with type 1 diabetes. The chain uses TRBV5-1 and TRBJ2-1; 16 nucleotides line up with TRBD2. The sequenced sample consisted of naive CD4+ T cells from blood. The CDR3 sequence is CASSSGTSGRAGVDEQFF. In DNA form, the CDR3 reads TGCGCCAGCAGCTCCGGGACTAGCGGGAGGGCCGGGGTGGATGAGCAGTTCTTC.